A selection of T cell receptor beta chains follows, all from one sample in a study of early T cells in non-severe SARS-CoV-2 infection. One entry per CDR3 protein, called by TCRdb with MiXCR from the 5' RACE reads. Found here are approximately 28,000 distinct CDR3 sequences, around 5.8% of them singletons; the top ten hold 30% to 35%. The sample in question was whole blood, obtained at baseline. Every receptor here comes from an adult who was a healthcare worker with PCR-confirmed SARS-CoV-2 infection or an uninfected control (not recorded which). The CDR3 runs from the conserved cysteine through the conserved F or W. The order of the fields is CDR3 protein, CDR3 DNA, clone size, D gene, V gene, J gene. The D gene is left open where the match is weak. Where a row states a size, it is once, few, many or the class of an expanded clone; other rows omit it.

CDR3: CASSQAPLNTEAFF
DNA: TGTGCCAGCAGCCAGGCCCCATTGAACACTGAAGCTTTCTTT
size: many
D: NA
V: TRBV7-9
J: TRBJ1-1

CDR3: CASFMSQVRGTGELFF
DNA: TGTGCCAGTTTTATGAGTCAAGTGCGGGGGACCGGGGAGCTGTTTTTT
size: NA
D: TRBD2
V: TRBV19
J: TRBJ2-2

CDR3: CASSGSSTDTQYF
DNA: TGTGCCAGTAGTGGAAGTAGCACAGATACGCAGTATTTT
size: many
D: NA
V: TRBV19
J: TRBJ2-3

CDR3: CASRDRRAGKNIQYF
DNA: TGTGCCAGCAGGGATAGGAGAGCTGGCAAAAACATTCAGTACTTC
size: NA
D: NA
V: TRBV28
J: TRBJ2-4

CDR3: CASSPGQREPQHF
DNA: TGTGCCAGCAGCCCGGGACAGCGGGAGCCCCAGCATTTT
size: many
D: TRBD1
V: TRBV12-3/TRBV12-4
J: TRBJ1-5

CDR3: CASRFGQLNYGYTF
DNA: TGTGCCAGCAGATTTGGACAGCTTAACTATGGCTACACCTTC
size: many
D: NA
V: TRBV3-1
J: TRBJ1-2

CDR3: CASSSEGSDTQYF
DNA: TGTGCCAGCAGCTCGGAGGGGTCAGATACGCAGTATTTT
size: many
D: NA
V: TRBV9
J: TRBJ2-3

CDR3: CASSHITGYEQYF
DNA: TGTGCCAGCAGCCATATTACGGGGTACGAGCAGTACTTC
size: many
D: NA
V: TRBV7-8
J: TRBJ2-7

CDR3: CASTLTGVVEKLFF
DNA: TGTGCCAGCACCCTGACAGGGGTTGTGGAAAAACTGTTTTTT
size: many
D: TRBD1
V: TRBV6-1
J: TRBJ1-4

CDR3: CASSPQRGEGIEQYF
DNA: TGTGCCAGCAGTCCCCAGCGGGGGGAGGGGATCGAGCAGTACTTC
size: NA
D: TRBD2
V: TRBV6-6
J: TRBJ2-7

CDR3: CASSGEGHSQETQYF
DNA: TGTGCCAGCTCCGGCGAGGGACACTCACAAGAGACCCAGTACTTC
size: many
D: NA
V: TRBV28
J: TRBJ2-5

CDR3: CASSIAGGFYNEQFF
DNA: TGTGCCAGTAGCATAGCGGGGGGGTTCTACAATGAGCAGTTCTTC
size: many
D: TRBD2
V: TRBV19
J: TRBJ2-1

CDR3: CASSFSGGEVFF
DNA: TGCGCCAGCAGTTTCTCGGGGGGCGAGGTGTTTTTT
size: many
D: NA
V: TRBV5-1
J: TRBJ2-2

CDR3: CSAGPYEQYF
DNA: TGCAGTGCTGGTCCCTACGAGCAGTACTTC
size: many
D: NA
V: TRBV20-1
J: TRBJ2-7

CDR3: CASSYGQNYGYTF
DNA: TGTGCCAGCAGTTACGGTCAGAACTATGGCTACACCTTC
size: many
D: NA
V: TRBV6-2/TRBV6-3
J: TRBJ1-2

CDR3: CASRSGVAEAFF
DNA: TGTGCCAGCAGATCGGGTGTGGCTGAAGCTTTCTTT
size: many
D: NA
V: TRBV28
J: TRBJ1-1

CDR3: CASSPTRADTQYF
DNA: TGTGCCAGCTCACCGACCCGGGCAGATACGCAGTATTTT
size: NA
D: NA
V: TRBV18
J: TRBJ2-3

CDR3: CATSDRTDLDPIGEQFF
DNA: TGTGCCACCAGTGATCGGACAGACTTGGACCCCATCGGGGAGCAGTTCTTC
size: many
D: NA
V: TRBV24-1
J: TRBJ2-1

CDR3: CASSHEHEQYF
DNA: TGTGCCAGCAGCCATGAACACGAGCAGTACTTC
size: NA
D: NA
V: TRBV3-1
J: TRBJ2-7

CDR3: CASSPPRLRGMETQYF
DNA: TGTGCCAGCAGCCCCCCTCGTTTACGGGGAATGGAGACCCAGTACTTC
size: NA
D: NA
V: TRBV7-3
J: TRBJ2-5

CDR3: CASSVRGGAYNEQFF
DNA: TGTGCCAGCAGTGTACGCGGGGGAGCGTACAATGAGCAGTTCTTC
size: few
D: TRBD2
V: TRBV2
J: TRBJ2-1

CDR3: CASSPSSGGADNEQFF
DNA: TGCGCCAGCAGCCCCTCTAGCGGGGGGGCGGACAATGAGCAGTTCTTC
size: NA
D: TRBD2
V: TRBV5-1
J: TRBJ2-1

CDR3: CSVARGAYEQYF
DNA: TGCAGCGTCGCACGGGGAGCCTACGAGCAGTACTTC
size: NA
D: NA
V: TRBV29-1
J: TRBJ2-7

CDR3: CASRAGQGTSGREVYF
DNA: TGTGCCAGCAGGGCCGGACAGGGGACTAGCGGGAGGGAGGTGTACTTC
size: few
D: TRBD2
V: TRBV28
J: TRBJ2-7

CDR3: CASSQDASGPSTYNEQFF
DNA: TGTGCCAGCAGCCAAGATGCTAGCGGGCCTTCAACCTACAATGAGCAGTTCTTC
size: many
D: TRBD2
V: TRBV3-1
J: TRBJ2-1

CDR3: CASSDRGWTGELFF
DNA: TGCGCCAGCAGTGACCGGGGGTGGACCGGGGAGCTGTTTTTT
size: many
D: NA
V: TRBV10-1
J: TRBJ2-2

CDR3: CASSLSREQYF
DNA: TGTGCCAGCAGCTTATCTCGAGAGCAGTACTTC
size: NA
D: NA
V: TRBV7-8
J: TRBJ2-7

CDR3: CASSLPPLGQEGYGYTF
DNA: TGTGCCAGCAGTTTACCCCCCCTCGGACAGGAAGGCTATGGCTACACCTTC
size: many
D: TRBD1
V: TRBV12-3/TRBV12-4
J: TRBJ1-2

CDR3: CSARDWALAGRQTDTQYF
DNA: TGCAGTGCTAGAGATTGGGCGCTAGCGGGTAGACAGACAGATACGCAGTATTTT
size: NA
D: TRBD2
V: TRBV20-1
J: TRBJ2-3

CDR3: CASRDRRLDYGYTF
DNA: TGTGCCAGCAGGGACCGCCGCTTGGACTATGGCTACACCTTC
size: many
D: NA
V: TRBV6-5
J: TRBJ1-2

CDR3: CSVVRLAGITDTQYF
DNA: TGCAGCGTAGTAAGACTAGCGGGAATCACAGATACGCAGTATTTT
size: many
D: TRBD2
V: TRBV29-1
J: TRBJ2-3

CDR3: CASSVRGGAVDEQFF
DNA: TGTGCCAGCAGCGTACGCGGGGGGGCCGTAGATGAGCAGTTCTTC
size: many
D: TRBD2
V: TRBV9
J: TRBJ2-1

CDR3: CASSTASGQFGNEQFF
DNA: TGTGCCAGCTCAACCGCCTCGGGACAGTTCGGCAATGAGCAGTTCTTC
size: NA
D: TRBD1
V: TRBV18
J: TRBJ2-1

CDR3: CATSGTGENTEAFF
DNA: TGTGCCACCAGCGGTACGGGGGAGAACACTGAAGCTTTCTTT
size: many
D: NA
V: TRBV15
J: TRBJ1-1

CDR3: CASSPTASGDNEQFF
DNA: TGTGCCAGCTCACCAACGGCTAGCGGGGACAATGAGCAGTTCTTC
size: many
D: TRBD2
V: TRBV18
J: TRBJ2-1

CDR3: CASSAGTSSLTDTQYF
DNA: TGTGCCAGCAGCGCCGGGACTAGCAGTCTTACAGATACGCAGTATTTT
size: many
D: TRBD2
V: TRBV9
J: TRBJ2-3

CDR3: CASSPSGGSTDTQYF
DNA: TGTGCCAGCAGCCCCAGTGGGGGAAGTACAGATACGCAGTATTTT
size: many
D: NA
V: TRBV5-6
J: TRBJ2-3

CDR3: CASSPSMGHDLGDTQYF
DNA: TGTGCCAGCAGCCCCAGTATGGGACATGACCTAGGAGACACGCAGTATTTT
size: many
D: NA
V: TRBV7-6
J: TRBJ2-3

CDR3: CASSSSPTSVRPQHF
DNA: TGTGCCAGCAGCTCCTCCCCGACAAGTGTAAGGCCCCAGCATTTT
size: many
D: NA
V: TRBV5-4
J: TRBJ1-5

CDR3: CAWSSQESAAFF
DNA: TGTGCCTGGAGCTCACAGGAGTCCGCAGCTTTCTTT
size: many
D: NA
V: TRBV30
J: TRBJ1-1

CDR3: CASIIGGTGGNTIYF
DNA: TGTGCCAGCATAATTGGGGGGACAGGAGGAAACACCATATATTTT
size: many
D: TRBD1
V: TRBV6-6
J: TRBJ1-3

CDR3: CASSKGGFWEQYF
DNA: TGTGCCAGCAGCAAGGGGGGTTTTTGGGAGCAGTACTTC
size: many
D: NA
V: TRBV7-9
J: TRBJ2-7